This T cell receptor (beta chain) emerged from a study of T cell repertoires in cytomegalovirus infection. The wider study: Both a matching HLA type and CMV infection were indicated by public TCR beta signatures.

TCRdb re-analysed the reads in MiXCR, keeping a single row per CDR3 protein. The sample includes hundreds of thousands of distinct CDR3 sequences, about 23% of them seen just once. Trimming stripped 5 bases from V and 4 bases from J, with 18 bases between. Germline assignment: CDR1 PRHDT and CDR2 FYEKMQ (reference sequence). This CDR3 has 16 residues. Study findings and constraints: Identification of carriers of CMV plus the relevant HLA was achieved through cumulative public TCR beta family frequency. HLA-C-restricted CMV clonotypes gave the most frequent clonotype in two of eight donors.

The table lists this clonotype with a few counts. What it binds is not known. The sequence was obtained from a human donor in good health (CMV status not recorded). Some clones in this sample may be carry-over from other donors' samples. The sequenced material came from CD8+ T cells from PBMCs. The gene calls are TRBV13 and TRBJ1-5; no reliable D call. CDR3 amino acids: CASSQGKGLWNQPQHF. The CDR3 bases are TGTGCCAGCAGCCAAGGGAAAGGGCTATGGAATCAGCCCCAGCATTTT.